The T cell receptor beta chain described here comes from a study of blood T cell repertoires in COVID-19. Study-level background: Material from acute and convalescent COVID-19 was sourced from the United States, Italy and Spain. T cells, B-cell-depleted T cells, or PBMCs supplied cDNA or gDNA.

Authors' methods: Estimation of nucleated cell counts was performed using reference gene primer amplification. Here immunoSEQ multiplex PCR was the method, and the copy in TCRdb shows in-frame clones only, minus some. The DNA gave D and trimming, while V, J and clone size come from that table. The sample holds 300,000 to 400,000 clones, around 90% seen once. J gave up 4 bases and V 0 bases, and 6 bases lay outside the gene matches. The CDR3 length is 16 residues. Germline V gene lookup returns CDR1 LGHNA and CDR2 YNFKEQ. Followed over time, Seattle patients had been enrolled while infection was active.

The sequence was obtained from a young man with COVID-19, enrolled during active disease. The V call is TRBV4-2, the J call TRBJ2-7; 10 positions agree with TRBD2. Material: peripheral blood. CDR3 DNA sequence: TGTGCCAGCAGCCAAGATTGGACTAGCGGTGGTTACGAGCAGTACTTC. Its protein product is CASSQDWTSGGYEQYF.